The 3 T cell receptor beta chains presented below share a single source sample, sequenced in a study of CD8+ T cells in alopecia areata. cDNA serving as the sequencing template came from extracted, reverse transcribed RNA. Generated by immunoSEQ multiplex PCR, the TCRdb table keeps only in-frame clones and is missing some. The sample lists 110,000 to 150,000 clones, about three fifths seen once, with roughly 6.7% in the top ten. Here the sequenced sample was CD4+ T cells sorted from blood, taken at week 0. The receptors come from a human donor with alopecia areata.

This sequence joins TRBV4-3 and TRBJ2-3; D gene unclear. Trimming removed 5 bases at V and 2 bases at J, with 14 bases between. Germline CDR1 LGHNA, CDR2 YSLEER. This CDR3 region has 15 residues. In DNA form, the CDR3 reads TGCGCCAGCAGCGCAGGACGAGGCGCCACAGATACGCAGTATTTT. Its protein is CASSAGRGATDTQYF.

This chain connects TRBV7-9 to TRBJ2-5; a weak D match, TRBD2 (6 bases). Germline lookup yields CDR1 SEHNR and CDR2 FQNEAQ (reference sequence). The CDR3 contains 15 residues. V was pared by 2 bases and J by 4 bases, with 14 bases between. In DNA, the CDR3 is TGTGCCAGCAGCTTATCGGGAGTGAGGGGAGAGACCCAGTACTTC. Translated: CASSLSGVRGETQYF. The entire variable domain, with the rest obtained from reference TRBV7-9 and TRBJ2-5, is as follows: DTGVSQNPRHKITKRGQNVTFRCDPISEHNRLYWYRQTLGQGPEFLTYFQNEAQLEKSRLLSDRFSAERPKGSFSTLEIQRTEQGDSAMYLCASSLSGVRGETQYFGPGTRLLVL.

The V gene is TRBV2, the J gene TRBJ1-6; TRBD1 aligns across 7 bases. V dropped 6 bases and J dropped 8; count of bases not matched to a gene: 7. Germline-derived CDR1 and CDR2 are SNHLY and FYNNEI. The CDR3 sequence is 14 residues long. CDR3 sequence: CASSLTGPYSPLHF. The CDR3, as DNA: TGTGCCAGCAGCCTGACAGGGCCCTATTCACCCCTCCACTTT.